This paragraph covers one T cell receptor (beta chain) sequence. Its antigen has not been determined. No qualities accompany the bases; no much larger clone lies one base away. This entry belongs to a study of STAT5B mutations in CD4+ large granular lymphocyte leukemia (dated by TCRdb to 2022 to 2024). For context, the study as a whole: Among the healthy controls, the CDR3 'QG' motif was associated with a particular HLA allele. The study compared the TCRbeta repertoires of patients with CD4+ T-cell large granular lymphocyte leukemia against the TCRbeta repertoires of healthy blood donors. Flow cytometry on FACSCanto II or FACSVerse confirmed that purified fractions exceeded 95% purity among lymphocytes.

The immunoSEQ assay at survey resolution was used to sequence TCRbeta rearrangements from genomic DNA. The source study handled its data this way. In the TCR sequencing data, the smallest productive clonotype frequency that could be detected was 2.59 x 10-5. Analyses included only productive TCRbeta rearrangements, meaning complete and in-frame sequences. The clonality of each sample was calculated as Simpson clonality in the immunoSEQ Analyzer version 3.0. Based on frequency, clones were grouped as very rare, small, medium, large (1-20%) or hyperexpanded (>20%). Generation probabilities were estimated with OLGA 1.2.3, V-gene circos plots were generated with VDJtools, specificities were searched for in VDJdb, and CDR3 motifs were identified with GLIPH. The source is immuneACCESS, and TCRdb retained only in-frame sequences with V and J called. Part of the clones is not carried over; for the studies checked, unresolved V genes explain less than half of this, and the remainder is unexplained. The V and J calls and clone size come from that table; D and trimming were worked out from the DNA. Here the sample has tens of thousands of clones; approximately 84% occur a single time. In total, the top ten clones hold around 0.37% of the sample.

Findings and caveats that apply to the study as a whole: Main leukemic clonotypes were private to each patient, although 25% to 30% appeared at low frequency in other patients' non-leukemic repertoires. TRBV06-family usage was enriched among the top patient clones (8/27) compared with healthy controls (2/35). Data were not HLA-matched; higher clonality in CD4+ versus CD8+ T-LGLL could reflect the relatively small sample size. CD4-sorted patient repertoires appeared more clonal than healthy CD4+ repertoires, and this difference persisted after removing the putative leukemic clones.

The healthy controls were some 36 blood donors, and the buffy coats of these donors were supplied by the Finnish Red Cross blood service. All TCR-sequenced material derived from peripheral blood: patient blood samples and healthy donor buffy coats. Peripheral blood mononuclear cells were isolated by Ficoll-Hypaque gradient centrifugation. For the healthy controls, CD4+ cells were obtained from buffy coats by magnetic purification. Genomic DNA was extracted using the Gentra Puregene Cell and Tissue kit, and a Qubit 2.0 fluorometer was used to quantify it. The CDR3, from cysteine to phenylalanine, totals 17 residues. The kept DNA is CDR3 alone, 51 bases in frame from the first base. Germline trimming amounts to 5 bases on V and 3 bases on J, with 7 as the count of junction bases outside the gene matches. CDR1 is given as LNHDA and CDR2 as SQIVND, both from the germline V gene (reference sequence).

Sequenced material: CD4+ T cells from blood buffy coats. The chain is made from TRBV19 and TRBJ2-3, with TRBD2 matching 14 junction bases. The receptor's source is a human donor in good health. The nucleotide sequence is given as TGTGCCAGTAGTTCCCGGACTAGCGGGGGGACTACAGATACGCAGTATTTT. Translated, it reads CASSSRTSGGTTDTQYF.